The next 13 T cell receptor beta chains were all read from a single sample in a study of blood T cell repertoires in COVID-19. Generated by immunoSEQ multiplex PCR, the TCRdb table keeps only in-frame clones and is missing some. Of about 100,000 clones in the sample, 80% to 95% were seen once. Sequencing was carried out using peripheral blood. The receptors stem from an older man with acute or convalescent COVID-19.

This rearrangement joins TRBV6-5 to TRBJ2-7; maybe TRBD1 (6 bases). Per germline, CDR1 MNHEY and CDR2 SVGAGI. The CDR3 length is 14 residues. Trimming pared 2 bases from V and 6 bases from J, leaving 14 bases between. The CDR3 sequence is CASSYRPRGGEQYF. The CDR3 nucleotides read TGTGCCAGCAGTTACAGACCGCGAGGGGGCGAGCAGTACTTC.

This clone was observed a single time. CDR3 region: CASSPAYSNQPQHF. As DNA, the CDR3 is TGTGCCAGCAGTCCCGCCTATAGCAATCAGCCCCAGCATTTT. The chain couples TRBV6-6 to TRBJ1-5; D is unresolved. The CDR3 runs to 14 residues. CDR1 MNHNY and CDR2 SVGAGI come from the germline V gene (reference sequence). V gave up 5 bases and J gave up 0 bases, with 8 bases separating them.

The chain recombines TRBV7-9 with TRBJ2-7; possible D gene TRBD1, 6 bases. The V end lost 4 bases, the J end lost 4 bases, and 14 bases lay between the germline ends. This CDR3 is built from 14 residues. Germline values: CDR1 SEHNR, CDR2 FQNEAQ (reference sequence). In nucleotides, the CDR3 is TGTGCCAGCAGCTCTTACAGGGTCTCTTACGAGCAGTACTTC. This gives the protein CASSSYRVSYEQYF.

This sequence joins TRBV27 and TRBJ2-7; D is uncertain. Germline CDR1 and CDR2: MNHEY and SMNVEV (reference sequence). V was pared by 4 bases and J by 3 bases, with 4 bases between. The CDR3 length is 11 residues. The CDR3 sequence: CASSSYYEQYF. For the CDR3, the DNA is TGTGCCAGCAGTTCTTACTACGAGCAGTACTTC.

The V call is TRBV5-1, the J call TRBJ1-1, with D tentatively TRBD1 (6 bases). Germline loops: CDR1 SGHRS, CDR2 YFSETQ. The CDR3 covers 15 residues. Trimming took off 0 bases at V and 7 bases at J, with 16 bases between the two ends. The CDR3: CASSLGAGARGEAFF. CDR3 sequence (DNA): TGCGCCAGCAGCTTGGGGGCAGGGGCTCGTGGTGAAGCTTTCTTT.

CDR3 nucleotides: TGTGCCAGCATCAGGACAGGGGGACCGACAGAGACCCAGTACTTC. It yields the protein CASIRTGGPTETQYF. The chain is built from TRBV5-5 and TRBJ2-5; TRBD1 matches at 10 bases. The CDR3 extends over 15 amino acids. Germline V gives CDR1 SGHKS, CDR2 YYEKEE (reference sequence). After removal of 6 bases from V and 4 bases from J, the junction contained 9 bases not matched to a gene.

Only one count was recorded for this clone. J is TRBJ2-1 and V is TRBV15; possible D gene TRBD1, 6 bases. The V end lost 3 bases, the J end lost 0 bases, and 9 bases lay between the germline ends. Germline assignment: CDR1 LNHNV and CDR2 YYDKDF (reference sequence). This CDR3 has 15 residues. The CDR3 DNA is TGTGCCACCAGCAGCAGGGGCAGCTCCTACAATGAGCAGTTCTTC. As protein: CATSSRGSSYNEQFF.

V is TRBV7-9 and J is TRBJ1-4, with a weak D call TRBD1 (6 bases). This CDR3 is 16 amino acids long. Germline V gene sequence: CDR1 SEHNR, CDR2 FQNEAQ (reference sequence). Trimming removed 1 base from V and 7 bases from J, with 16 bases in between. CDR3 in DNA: TGTGCCAGCAGCTTAGGCGGCGCAGGGGTGGGTGAAAAACTGTTTTTT. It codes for CASSLGGAGVGEKLFF.

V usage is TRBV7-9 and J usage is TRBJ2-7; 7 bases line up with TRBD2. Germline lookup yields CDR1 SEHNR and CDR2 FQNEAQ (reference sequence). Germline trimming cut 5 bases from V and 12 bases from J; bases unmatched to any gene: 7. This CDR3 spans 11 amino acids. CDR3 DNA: TGTGCCAGCAGCCCTGCTAGCGGAGCGTACTTC. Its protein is CASSPASGAYF.

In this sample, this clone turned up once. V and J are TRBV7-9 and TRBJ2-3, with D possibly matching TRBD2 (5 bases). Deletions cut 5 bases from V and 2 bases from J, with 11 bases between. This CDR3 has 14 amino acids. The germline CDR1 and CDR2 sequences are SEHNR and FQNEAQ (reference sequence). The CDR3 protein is CASSPQTTTDTQYF. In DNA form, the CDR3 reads TGTGCCAGCAGCCCCCAGACTACCACAGATACGCAGTATTTT.

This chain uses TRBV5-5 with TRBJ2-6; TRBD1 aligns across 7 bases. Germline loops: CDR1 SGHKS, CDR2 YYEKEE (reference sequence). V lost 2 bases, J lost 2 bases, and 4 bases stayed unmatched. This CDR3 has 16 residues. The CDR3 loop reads CASSLQGKAGANVLTF. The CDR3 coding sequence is TGTGCCAGCAGCTTACAGGGGAAAGCTGGGGCCAACGTCCTGACTTTC. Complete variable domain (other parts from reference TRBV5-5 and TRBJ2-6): DAGVTQSPTHLIKTRGQQVTLRCSPISGHKSVSWYQQVLGQGPQFIFQYYEKEERGRGNFPDRFSARQFPNYSSELNVNALLLGDSALYLCASSLQGKAGANVLTFGAGSRLTVL.

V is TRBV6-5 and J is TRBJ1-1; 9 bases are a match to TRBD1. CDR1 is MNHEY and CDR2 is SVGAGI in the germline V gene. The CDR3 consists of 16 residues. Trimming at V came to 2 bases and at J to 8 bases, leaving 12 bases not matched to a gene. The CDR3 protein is CASSYVGQGRKGEAFF. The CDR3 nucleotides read TGTGCCAGCAGTTACGTGGGACAGGGCAGAAAGGGGGAAGCTTTCTTT.

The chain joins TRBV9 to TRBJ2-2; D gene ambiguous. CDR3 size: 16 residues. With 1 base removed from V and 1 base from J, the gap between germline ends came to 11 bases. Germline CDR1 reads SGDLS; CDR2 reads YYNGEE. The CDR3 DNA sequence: TGTGCCAGCAGCGTAAATCCCGCAGAGAACACCGGGGAGCTGTTTTTT. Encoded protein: CASSVNPAENTGELFF.